Each of the 18 T cell receptor beta chains below was sequenced from the same sample in a study of control samples from healthy donors and cancer patients. Sequenced by immunoSEQ multiplex PCR; TCRdb stores in-frame clones only, minus some. The sample has some 9,800 clones, about nine tenths seen once. Source material: PBMCs. The receptors derive from a man aged 60-69 years with colorectal cancer.

The chain recombines TRBV5-8 with TRBJ2-3; D is unresolved. There are 14 residues in the CDR3. Germline CDR1 is SGHTS and CDR2 is YDEGEE. The germline V and J ends were trimmed by 2 bases and 6 bases, with 13 bases remaining between them. CDR3 region: CASSLRTTIDTQYF. CDR3 DNA: TGTGCCAGCAGCTTACGGACCACTATTGATACGCAGTATTTT.

This chain uses TRBV19 with TRBJ2-2; 11 bases agree with TRBD1. Germline loops: CDR1 LNHDA, CDR2 SQIVND (reference sequence). The CDR3 spans 15 residues. V dropped 6 bases and J dropped 4; count of bases not matched to a gene: 4. CDR3 sequence (DNA): TGTGCCAGTAGGGACAGGGGGCAAGGCACCGGGGAGCTGTTTTTT. It specifies CASRDRGQGTGELFF.

This clone has just one count. The rearrangement joins TRBV5-5 to TRBJ1-2, with D uncertain. V shed 0 bases and J shed 3 bases, with 12 bases lying between them. Germline-derived CDR1 and CDR2 are SGHKS and YYEKEE (reference sequence). The CDR3 length is 15 residues. CDR3 protein: CASSLDPTWDYGYTF. In DNA form, the CDR3 reads TGTGCCAGCAGCTTGGACCCGACCTGGGACTATGGCTACACCTTC.

This clone was recorded a few times. The rearrangement uses TRBV2 and TRBJ2-7, with 7 bases lining up with TRBD1. CDR3 length: 13 amino acids. CDR1 is SNHLY, CDR2 FYNNEI, per germline. Trimming at V came to 7 bases and at J to 0 bases, leaving 3 bases not matched to a gene. The CDR3 DNA follows: TGTGCCAGCAACACAGGGGACTCCTACGAGCAGTACTTC. Protein sequence: CASNTGDSYEQYF.

This sequence joins TRBV6-8 and TRBJ1-2; D is uncertain. V lost 2 bases, J lost 4 bases, and 11 bases lay in between. The CDR3 spans 14 residues. In germline, CDR1 is MNHGY, CDR2 SAAAGT. The DNA for the CDR3 is TGTGCCAGCAGTTACACACAGAGATTCTATGGCTACACCTTC. This codes for CASSYTQRFYGYTF.

The gene calls are TRBV28 and TRBJ1-1; no definite D call. Germline V gives CDR1 MDHEN, CDR2 SYDVKM. V was shortened by 7 bases and J by 4 bases, with 19 bases between the two germline ends. The CDR3 spans 15 residues. The DNA for the CDR3 is TGTGCCAGCACCCTATTTAGCACCCTGAGCACTGAAGCTTTCTTT. Residues: CASTLFSTLSTEAFF.

V gene TRBV2 combines with J gene TRBJ2-1; 10 nucleotides line up with TRBD1. V dropped 5 bases and J dropped 0; count of bases not matched to a gene: 4. Per germline, CDR1 SNHLY and CDR2 FYNNEI. The CDR3 loop spans 16 amino acids. The CDR3, as DNA: TGTGCCAGCAGTTTTTGGGACAGGGGCTCCTACAATGAGCAGTTCTTC. Amino acids: CASSFWDRGSYNEQFF.

V usage is TRBV4-3 and J usage is TRBJ1-6; D call uncertain. The CDR3 length is 15 residues. Trimming left V 1 base short and J 8 bases short, with 12 bases between. The germline gives CDR1 LGHNA, CDR2 YSLEER. CDR3 nucleotide sequence: TGCGCCAGCAGCCAAGCCTTGAGGACGGATTCACCCCTCCACTTT. As protein: CASSQALRTDSPLHF.

The chain is built from TRBV5-1 and TRBJ2-3; no clear D. Trimming took off 0 bases at V and 0 bases at J, with 5 bases between the two ends. Germline CDR1 and CDR2: SGHRS and YFSETQ. This CDR3 spans 14 amino acids. Written as DNA, the CDR3 is TGCGCCAGCAGCTTGGAGGGTAGCACAGATACGCAGTATTTT. This gives the protein CASSLEGSTDTQYF.

The V and J genes are TRBV13 and TRBJ2-4, with D possibly called TRBD1 or TRBD2 (6 bases each). V lost 5 bases to trimming and J lost 5 bases, with 13 bases between them. This CDR3 contains 14 residues. Germline V gene lookup returns CDR1 PRHDT and CDR2 FYEKMQ (reference sequence). The CDR3 DNA reads TGTGCCAGCAGCGGGTCGGGGGCCGAAAACATTCAGTACTTC. This gives the protein CASSGSGAENIQYF. The whole variable domain, filled in from reference TRBV13 and TRBJ2-4, reads AAGVIQSPRHLIKEKRETATLKCYPIPRHDTVYWYQQGPGQDPQFLISFYEKMQSDKGSIPDRFSAQQFSDYHSELNMSSLELGDSALYFCASSGSGAENIQYFGAGTRLSVL.

V and J are TRBV11-3 and TRBJ2-1; D is unresolved. V shed 6 bases and J shed 8 bases, with 11 bases lying between them. CDR1 is SGHNT and CDR2 is YENEEA in the germline V gene. This CDR3 is 12 amino acids long. CDR3 sequence (DNA): TGTGCCAGCAGTGGCGGAACAGATGAGCAGTTCTTC. It yields the protein CASSGGTDEQFF.

The CDR3 DNA reads as TGTGCCAGCAGTTTGCCAGGGATGGAGAACACTGAAGCTTTCTTT. This translates into CASSLPGMENTEAFF. This chain joins TRBV6-6 and TRBJ1-1; TRBD1 might be the D (5 bases). Germline V lookup: CDR1 MNHNY, CDR2 SVGAGI (reference sequence). The V end lost 4 bases, the J end lost 1 base, and 13 bases lay between the germline ends. The CDR3 runs to 15 residues.

J is TRBJ1-4 and V is TRBV7-2; D gene uncertain. Germline V gene data show CDR1 as SGHTA and CDR2 as FQGNSA. The CDR3 runs 14 residues. V dropped 2 bases and J dropped 6 bases, with 10 bases sitting between them. As DNA, the CDR3 is TGTGCCAGCAGCTTACAAGTAAGGGATGAAAAACTGTTTTTT. This encodes CASSLQVRDEKLFF.

The rearrangement uses TRBV4-2 and TRBJ2-3; TRBD2 aligns across 9 bases. J was trimmed by 4 bases and V by 0 bases; bases with no gene match: 8. Germline V gene sequence: CDR1 LGHNA, CDR2 YNFKEQ. This CDR3 is built from 17 residues. The CDR3 is CASSQELAGVGADTQYF. The CDR3 DNA reads as TGTGCCAGCAGCCAAGAACTAGCGGGTGTAGGAGCAGATACGCAGTATTTT.

This rearrangement joins TRBV7-2 to TRBJ2-1; perhaps D is TRBD1 or TRBD2 (6 bases each). Trimming cost V 4 bases and J 7 bases, with 17 bases left between them. This CDR3 region has 15 residues. CDR1 is SGHTA, CDR2 FQGNSA, per germline. The CDR3 nucleotides are TGTGCCAGCAGCTCAACCTCGGGGGCGCGGAATGAGCAGTTCTTC. This translates into CASSSTSGARNEQFF.

J is TRBJ1-3 and V is TRBV5-4, with D maybe TRBD1 (5 bases). V lost 1 base, J lost 4 bases, and 9 bases lay in between. CDR1 and CDR2 from the germline V gene are SGHNT and YYREEE (reference sequence). The CDR3 has 14 residues. The CDR3: CASSLQGLGNTIYF. In DNA form, the CDR3 reads TGTGCCAGCAGCTTGCAGGGTCTCGGAAACACCATATATTTT. The full variable domain, its missing parts supplied by reference TRBV5-4 and TRBJ1-3, is ETGVTQSPTHLIKTRGQQVTLRCSSQSGHNTVSWYQQALGQGPQFIFQYYREEENGRGNFPPRFSGLQFPNYSSELNVNALELDDSALYLCASSLQGLGNTIYFGEGSWLTVV.

The sample holds one count of this clone. The chain carries TRBV2 and TRBJ1-2, with 9 bases lining up with TRBD1. V was clipped by 4 bases and J by 3 bases; unmatched bases: 6. The germline CDR1 and CDR2 sequences are SNHLY and FYNNEI. The CDR3 sequence is 15 residues long. DNA of the CDR3: TGTGCCAGCAGTGGGGGACAGGGAGGGGACTATGGCTACACCTTC. Encoded protein: CASSGGQGGDYGYTF.

The rearrangement links TRBV7-9 to TRBJ1-3; D uncertain. The V and J ends lost 3 bases and 4 bases respectively, with 7 bases between them. From germline, CDR1 is SEHNR and CDR2 FQNEAQ (reference sequence). The CDR3 spans 13 residues. CDR3: CASSLAGGNTIYF. The CDR3 DNA is TGTGCCAGCAGCTTGGCCGGCGGAAACACCATATATTTT.